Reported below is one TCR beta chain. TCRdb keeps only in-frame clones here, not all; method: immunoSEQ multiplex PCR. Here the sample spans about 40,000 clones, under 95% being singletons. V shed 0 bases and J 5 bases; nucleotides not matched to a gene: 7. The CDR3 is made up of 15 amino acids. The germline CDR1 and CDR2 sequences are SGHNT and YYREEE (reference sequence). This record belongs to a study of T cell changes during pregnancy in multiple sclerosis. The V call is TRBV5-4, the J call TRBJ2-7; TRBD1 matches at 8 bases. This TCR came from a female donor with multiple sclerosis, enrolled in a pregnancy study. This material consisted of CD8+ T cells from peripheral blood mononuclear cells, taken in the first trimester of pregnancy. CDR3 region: CASSLGQGALNEQYF. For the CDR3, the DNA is TGTGCCAGCAGCTTGGGGCAGGGGGCGCTTAACGAGCAGTACTTC.